This T cell receptor beta chain is from a study of blood T cell repertoires in COVID-19. In the study overall: Samples taken during acute and convalescent COVID-19 were collected in the United States, Italy and Spain. The cDNA or gDNA used as material had been derived from T cells, B-cell-depleted T cells, or PBMCs.

Trimming shortened V by 5 bases and J by 0 bases, and 7 bases separated the two germline ends. CDR1 SGHTA and CDR2 FQGTGA come from the germline V gene. CDR3 size: 13 residues. Per the original data handling: From reference gene primer amplification, estimates of nucleated cell counts were derived. The repertoire was sequenced with immunoSEQ multiplex PCR; TCRdb's copy has only in-frame clones and lacks some. V, J and clone size are taken as reported in that table, and D and trimming were inferred from the DNA itself. Seen here are about 79,000 clones, 70% to 90% observed once, and the top ten hold around 4.5%.

The V and J genes are TRBV7-3 and TRBJ1-1; D is unclear. Sequenced input: peripheral blood. The origin of this receptor is a man between 50 and 59 years old with active COVID-19. CDR3 in amino acids: CASSVDLNTEAFF. CDR3 DNA sequence: TGTGCCAGCAGCGTAGATCTGAACACTGAAGCTTTCTTT.